The rows below give T cell receptor beta chains drawn from one sample of a study. From the RT-PCR reads, TCRdb called clonotypes with MiXCR, one entry per CDR3 protein. The data hold about 700,000 distinct CDR3 sequences, with approximately 15% observed a single time. The sequencing sample was made of memory CD4+ T cells from blood. Every receptor here comes from a female donor in good health, serving as a healthy control. Both conserved end residues are part of each CDR3. Each record gives: V gene, J gene, CDR3 protein.

>TRBV5-1|TRBJ2-5
CASSLFPGTGQETQYF
>TRBV7-7|TRBJ2-5
CASSPPGHHLGETQYF
>TRBV24-1|TRBJ2-1
CATSDFSGTATSYNEQFF
>TRBV4-3|TRBJ2-3
CASSQDEKAGDTQYF
>TRBV7-3|TRBJ2-7
CASSTRQGYEQYF
>TRBV20-1|TRBJ1-2
CSARDPRYYGYTF
>TRBV6-2/TRBV6-3|TRBJ1-5
CASSYSFDRAQHF
>TRBV6-5|TRBJ2-7
CASNQGPYEQYF
>TRBV4-2|TRBJ2-5
CASSFDRRMSETQYF
>TRBV7-2|TRBJ2-2
CASSPAPSNTGELFF
>TRBV20-1|TRBJ1-6
CSAGQGMSSPLHF
>TRBV4-3|TRBJ1-4
CASSRKTGRDEKLFF
>TRBV20-1|TRBJ1-1
CSARDPAGEDPFF
>TRBV12-3/TRBV12-4|TRBJ1-5
CASSLGAGGRPQHF
>TRBV4-1|TRBJ2-5
CASSQTLGRDREETQYF
>TRBV7-6|TRBJ1-1
CASSPSTVNTEAFF
>TRBV5-6|TRBJ1-3
CASSSSPGPSGNTIYF
>TRBV9|TRBJ1-1
CASSEQGLTSSEAFF
>TRBV7-2|TRBJ1-5
CASSYGPGQGAQPQHF
>TRBV7-8|TRBJ2-3
CASSLAEALDTQYF
>TRBV20-1|TRBJ2-3
CSARYGPDTQYF
>TRBV6-2/TRBV6-3|TRBJ1-2
CASSYSRGLYGYTF
>TRBV5-6|TRBJ1-1
CASSLTGIYTEAFF
>TRBV3-1|TRBJ2-5
CDSSQRNYGETQYF
>TRBV20-1|TRBJ1-4
CSARENEKLFF
>TRBV24-1|TRBJ2-2
CATSDSLRGQREGELFF
>TRBV9|TRBJ1-6
CASSLQGSNSPLHF
>TRBV12-3/TRBV12-4|TRBJ1-3
CASTTLEGSGNTIYF
>TRBV5-1|TRBJ2-1
CASSTRLAGGRNEQFF
>TRBV4-2|TRBJ2-1
CASSQDLAGVLNEQFF
>TRBV20-1|TRBJ2-3
CSARGPGVVGLAGGPRTDTQYF
>TRBV20-1|TRBJ1-5
CSASTGVDQPQHF
>TRBV4-3|TRBJ2-5
CASSQGVTGGEETQYF
>TRBV19|TRBJ2-6
CASSSQGPGANVLTF
>TRBV4-3|TRBJ1-6
CASSPRTAPNSPLHF
>TRBV20-1|TRBJ1-1
CSAMGGLNTEAFF
>TRBV10-3|TRBJ2-3
CAISERTGSTDTQYF
>TRBV7-2|TRBJ2-1
CASSKEGGSYNEQFF
>TRBV24-1|TRBJ1-2
CATSYGYTF
>TRBV12-3/TRBV12-4|TRBJ1-5
CASSLQLNQPQHF
>TRBV2|TRBJ1-5
CASSPYDGRVSNQPQHF
>TRBV2|TRBJ2-2
CASKGNTGELFF
>TRBV7-2|TRBJ2-3
CASSFGWAGSGMSDTQYF
>TRBV9|TRBJ2-7
CASSDGRRDEQYF
>TRBV20-1|TRBJ2-5
CSARDIGSSVETQYF
>TRBV5-5|TRBJ1-1
CASSLVGVGVLDTEAFF
>TRBV5-1|TRBJ2-5
CASSFTGREETQYF
>TRBV19|TRBJ2-3
CATKRGLATDTQYF
>TRBV12-3/TRBV12-4|TRBJ2-2
CASILAGPNTGELFF
>TRBV18|TRBJ1-2
CASSPPGLSNYGYTF